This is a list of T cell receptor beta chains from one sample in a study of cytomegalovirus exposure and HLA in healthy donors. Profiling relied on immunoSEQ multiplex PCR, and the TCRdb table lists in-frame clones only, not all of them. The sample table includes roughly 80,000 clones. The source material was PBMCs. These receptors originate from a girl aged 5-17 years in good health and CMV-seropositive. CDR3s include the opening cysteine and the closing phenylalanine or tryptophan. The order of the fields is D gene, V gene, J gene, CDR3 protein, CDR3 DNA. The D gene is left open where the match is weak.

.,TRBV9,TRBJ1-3,CASSASSNTIYF,TGTGCCAGCAGCGCCTCGTCCAACACCATATATTTT
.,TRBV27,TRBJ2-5,CASSYQGRRETQYF,TGTGCCAGCAGTTATCAGGGGCGCCGAGAGACCCAGTACTTC
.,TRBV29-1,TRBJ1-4,CSVEGGSVNEKLFF,TGCAGCGTTGAAGGAGGGTCAGTTAATGAAAAACTGTTTTTT
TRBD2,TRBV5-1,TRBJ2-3,CASSLGTSGGASDTQYF,TGCGCCAGCAGCTTGGGGACTAGCGGGGGGGCCTCAGATACGCAGTATTTT
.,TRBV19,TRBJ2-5,CASSVQVVGTQYF,TGTGCCAGTAGTGTACAGGTTGTAGGAACCCAGTACTTC
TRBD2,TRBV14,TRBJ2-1,CASSVRLAGGEQFF,TGTGCCAGCAGCGTACGACTAGCGGGGGGTGAGCAGTTCTTC
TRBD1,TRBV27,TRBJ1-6,CASRREQGASYNSPLHF,TGTGCCAGCAGGAGGGAACAGGGGGCCTCCTATAATTCACCCCTACACTTT
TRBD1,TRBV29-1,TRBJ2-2,CSVTTTGGEFGELFF,TGCAGCGTTACCACCACAGGGGGCGAGTTCGGGGAGCTGTTTTTT
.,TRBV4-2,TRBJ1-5,CASSQVRGGQPQHF,TGTGCCAGCAGCCAAGTCCGAGGGGGTCAGCCCCAGCATTTT
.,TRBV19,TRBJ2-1,CASSITAGGQFF,TGTGCCAGTAGTATTACCGCCGGAGGGCAGTTCTTC
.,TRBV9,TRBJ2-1,CASSVVPLGPAVNEQFF,TGTGCCAGCAGCGTAGTTCCCTTGGGCCCAGCGGTCAATGAGCAGTTCTTC
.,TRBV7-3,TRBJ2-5,CASSFGAQETQYF,TGTGCCAGCAGCTTTGGGGCTCAAGAGACCCAGTACTTC
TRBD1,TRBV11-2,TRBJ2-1,CASSWTGLDNEQFF,TGTGCCAGCAGCTGGACAGGGTTAGACAATGAGCAGTTCTTC
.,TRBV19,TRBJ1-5,CASTLGGEGLSNQPQHF,TGTGCCAGTACCCTAGGCGGGGAGGGCCTTAGCAATCAGCCCCAGCATTTT
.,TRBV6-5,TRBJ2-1,CASSIKGLPDNEQFF,TGTGCCAGCAGTATTAAAGGACTCCCCGACAATGAGCAGTTCTTC
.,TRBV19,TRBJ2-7,CASSMGLAPTQQYF,TGTGCCAGTAGTATGGGTCTAGCCCCTACGCAGCAGTACTTC
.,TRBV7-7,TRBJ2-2,CASSRGFTGELFF,TGTGCCAGCAGCCGAGGGTTCACCGGGGAGCTGTTTTTT
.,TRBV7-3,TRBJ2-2,CASTLGLGEGGELFF,TGTGCCAGCACCCTAGGATTAGGGGAAGGCGGGGAGCTGTTTTTT
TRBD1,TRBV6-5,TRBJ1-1,CASTYGDRSEAFF,TGTGCCAGCACCTATGGGGACAGGTCTGAAGCTTTCTTT
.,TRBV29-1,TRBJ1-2,CSVYQGSGYTF,TGCAGCGTGTACCAGGGAAGTGGCTACACCTTC
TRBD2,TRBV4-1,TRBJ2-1,CASSQVRGGAYNEQFF,TGCGCCAGCAGCCAAGTGCGGGGAGGGGCCTACAATGAGCAGTTCTTC
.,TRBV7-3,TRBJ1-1,CASLNAGGTEAFF,TGTGCCAGCTTAAACGCCGGGGGCACTGAAGCTTTCTTT
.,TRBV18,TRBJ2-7,CAGSDSAYEQYF,TGTGCCGGCTCGGATAGCGCCTACGAGCAGTACTTC
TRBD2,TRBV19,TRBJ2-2,CASSNLAGRNTGELFF,TGTGCCAGTAGTAACTTAGCGGGGAGGAACACCGGGGAGCTGTTTTTT
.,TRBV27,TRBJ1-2,CASSFANADPGYGYTF,TGTGCCAGCAGTTTCGCCAATGCGGATCCGGGCTATGGCTACACCTTC